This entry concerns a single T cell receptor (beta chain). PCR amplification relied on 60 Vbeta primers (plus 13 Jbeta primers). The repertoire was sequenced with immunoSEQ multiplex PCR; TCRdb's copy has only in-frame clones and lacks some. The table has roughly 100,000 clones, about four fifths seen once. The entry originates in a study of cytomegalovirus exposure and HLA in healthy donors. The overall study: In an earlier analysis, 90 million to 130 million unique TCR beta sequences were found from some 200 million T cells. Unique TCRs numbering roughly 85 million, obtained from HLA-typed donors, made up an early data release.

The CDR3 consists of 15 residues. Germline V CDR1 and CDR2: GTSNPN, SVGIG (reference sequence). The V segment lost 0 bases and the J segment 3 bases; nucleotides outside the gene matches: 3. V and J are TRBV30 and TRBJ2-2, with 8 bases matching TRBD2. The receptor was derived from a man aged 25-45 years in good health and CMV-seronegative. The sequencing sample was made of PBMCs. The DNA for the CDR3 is TGTGCCTGGAGTGTGGGACTAGAAGACACCGGGGAGCTGTTTTTT. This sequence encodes CAWSVGLEDTGELFF.